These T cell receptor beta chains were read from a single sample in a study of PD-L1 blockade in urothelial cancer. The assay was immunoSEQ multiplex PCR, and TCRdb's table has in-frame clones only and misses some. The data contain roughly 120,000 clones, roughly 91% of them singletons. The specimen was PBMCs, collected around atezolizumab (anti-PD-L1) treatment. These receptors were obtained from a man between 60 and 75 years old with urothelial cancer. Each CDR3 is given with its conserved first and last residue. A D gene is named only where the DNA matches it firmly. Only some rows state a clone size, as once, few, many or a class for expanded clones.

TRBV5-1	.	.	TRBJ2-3	CASSLGFRRRGTDTQYF	TGCGCCAGCAGCTTGGGATTTCGGAGACGGGGCACAGATACGCAGTATTTT
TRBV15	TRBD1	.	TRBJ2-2	CATSRAPKGGPNTGELFF	TGTGCCACCAGCAGGGCCCCTAAAGGGGGCCCCAACACCGGGGAGCTGTTTTTT
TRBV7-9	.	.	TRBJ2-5	CASSFGQLQETQYF	TGTGCCAGCAGCTTTGGGCAGTTACAAGAGACCCAGTACTTC
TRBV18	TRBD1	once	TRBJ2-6	CASSPPGQGYSGANVLTF	TGTGCCAGCTCACCGCCGGGACAGGGTTACTCTGGGGCCAACGTCCTGACTTTC
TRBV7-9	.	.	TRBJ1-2	CASSPEVGEDYGYTF	TGTGCCAGCAGCCCCGAGGTGGGGGAGGACTATGGCTACACCTTC
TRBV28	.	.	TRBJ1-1	CASSLGGLNTEAFF	TGTGCCAGCAGTTTAGGCGGCCTGAACACTGAAGCTTTCTTT
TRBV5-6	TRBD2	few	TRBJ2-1	CASSLGLAGATSSYNEQFF	TGTGCCAGCAGCTTGGGACTAGCGGGGGCTACAAGCTCCTACAATGAGCAGTTCTTC
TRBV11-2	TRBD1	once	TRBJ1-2	CASSPGQGDYGYTF	TGTGCCAGCAGCCCGGGACAGGGGGACTATGGCTACACCTTC
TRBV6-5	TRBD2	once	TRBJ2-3	CASSGGGLLGDTQYF	TGTGCCAGCAGTGGGGGGGGACTCCTAGGTGATACGCAGTATTTT
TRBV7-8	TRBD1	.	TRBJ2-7	CASSSRTGYEQYF	TGTGCCAGCAGCTCCCGGACAGGCTACGAGCAGTACTTC
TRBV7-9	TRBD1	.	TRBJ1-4	CASSYRQGAYEKLFF	TGTGCCAGCAGCTATCGACAGGGGGCCTATGAAAAACTGTTTTTT
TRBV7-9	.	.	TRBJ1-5	CASSLEGGQPQHF	TGTGCCAGCAGCTTAGAAGGCGGTCAGCCCCAGCATTTT
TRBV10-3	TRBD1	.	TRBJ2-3	CAIKPTGGATDTQYF	TGTGCCATCAAACCGACAGGGGGCGCCACAGATACGCAGTATTTT
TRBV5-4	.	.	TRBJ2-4	CARFLERVRENIQYF	TGTGCCAGATTTTTGGAGCGGGTTCGGGAAAACATTCAGTACTTC
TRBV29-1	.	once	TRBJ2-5	CSVHPRGTGEQYF	TGCAGCGTTCACCCGAGGGGAACGGGGGAGCAGTACTTC
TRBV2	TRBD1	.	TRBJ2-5	CASRDGTGVETQYF	TGTGCCAGCAGGGACGGGACAGGGGTCGAGACCCAGTACTTC
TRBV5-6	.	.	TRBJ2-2	CASSPGTTNTGELFF	TGTGCCAGCAGCCCCGGGACAACGAACACCGGGGAGCTGTTTTTT
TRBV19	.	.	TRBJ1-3	CASSHRALSGNTIYF	TGTGCCAGTAGTCACAGGGCCCTCTCTGGAAACACCATATATTTT
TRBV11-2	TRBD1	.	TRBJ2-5	CASKTGEETQYF	TGTGCCAGCAAAACAGGGGAAGAGACCCAGTACTTC
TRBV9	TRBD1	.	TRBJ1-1	CASSGQGFTEAFF	TGTGCCAGCAGCGGACAGGGTTTTACTGAAGCTTTCTTT
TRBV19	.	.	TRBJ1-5	CASSTGIFDFLNSNQPQHF	TGTGCCAGTAGTACAGGGATTTTTGACTTCCTCAATAGCAATCAGCCCCAGCATTTT
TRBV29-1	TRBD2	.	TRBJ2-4	CSVGPVGSAGGGKNIQYF	TGCAGCGTTGGCCCCGTTGGATCGGCGGGAGGGGGCAAAAACATTCAGTACTTC
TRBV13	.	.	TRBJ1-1	CASSLDPSGTVNTEAFF	TGTGCCAGCAGCTTAGATCCTAGCGGGACGGTGAACACTGAAGCTTTCTTT
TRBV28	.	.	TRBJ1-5	CASSPRTASNQPQHF	TGTGCCAGCAGTCCTCGGACAGCTAGCAATCAGCCCCAGCATTTT